This T cell receptor (beta chain) was sequenced during a study of CD8 T cells in ankylosing spondylitis. Findings and caveats of the study: Past research had described some motif variants in reactive arthritis synovial fluid and blood. Within ankylosing spondylitis blood, a TCR beta motif made up of under 10 highly homologous variants appeared to be characteristic. Relatively scarce in peripheral blood, disease-linked clones were CD8+. Matched ankylosing spondylitis synovial fluid reportedly showed significant enrichment of disease-linked clones.

5'-RACE, quantitative and with molecular barcodes, yielded the TCR beta libraries. TCRdb ran MiXCR on the 5' RACE reads and lists one entry per CDR3 protein. The data show roughly 490,000 distinct CDR3 sequences, about 5% seen once. This clonotype was recorded many times. Its antigen remains unidentified. This CDR3 contains 12 residues. V shed 3 bases and J shed 8 bases, with 13 bases lying between them. Germline-derived CDR1 and CDR2 are DFQATT and SNEGSKA (reference sequence). The source material was blood, either unsorted or a sorted T cell fraction (not recorded which). This sequence was found in a male donor with ankylosing spondylitis. The gene calls are TRBV20-1 and TRBJ1-2, with a tentative D call TRBD1 (5 bases). The CDR3 spells CSASIQGIGYTF. CDR3 DNA: TGCAGTGCTAGTATCCAGGGTATAGGCTACACCTTC.